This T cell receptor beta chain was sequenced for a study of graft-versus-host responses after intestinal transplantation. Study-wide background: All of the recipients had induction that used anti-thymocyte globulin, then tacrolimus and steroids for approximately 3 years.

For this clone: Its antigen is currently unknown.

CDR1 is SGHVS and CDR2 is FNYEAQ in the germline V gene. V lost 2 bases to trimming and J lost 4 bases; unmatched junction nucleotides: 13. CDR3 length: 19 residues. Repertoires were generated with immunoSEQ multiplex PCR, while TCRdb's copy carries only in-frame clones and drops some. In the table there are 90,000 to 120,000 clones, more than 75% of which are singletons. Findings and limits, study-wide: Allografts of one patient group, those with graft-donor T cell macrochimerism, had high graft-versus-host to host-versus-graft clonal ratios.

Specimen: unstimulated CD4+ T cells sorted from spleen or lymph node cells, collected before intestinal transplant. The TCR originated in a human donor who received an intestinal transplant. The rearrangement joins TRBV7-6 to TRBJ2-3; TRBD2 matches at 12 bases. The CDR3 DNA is TGTGCCAGCAGCTTAACTAGCGGGGGGCCACAAATTCAACCAGATACGCAGTATTTT. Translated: CASSLTSGGPQIQPDTQYF.